Below are 11 T cell receptor beta chains sequenced from a single sample in a study of T cells expressing NK-cell markers. TCRdb reprocessed the 5' RACE reads and stores each CDR3 protein as one record, lacking DNA. In total, the table holds about 380,000 distinct CDR3 sequences. Sequencing input: blood T cells: a sorted CD56 or NKG2C T cell subset, CD4+ or CD8+ T cells, or bulk PBMC T cells (not recorded which). These receptors originate from a man aged 18-70 years in good health.

V usage is TRBV12-3 or TRBV12-4 and J usage is TRBJ2-3; the D call of TRBD1 rests on TCRdb alone, since no DNA is present to check it. This CDR3 has 16 amino acids. The chain's CDR3 is CASSLRRGPRADTQYF.

The chain is built from TRBV5-1 and TRBJ2-1; TCRdb indicates TRBD2, and absent DNA this call remains unverified. This CDR3 contains 15 residues. From germline, CDR1 is SGHRS and CDR2 YFSETQ. The CDR3 reads CASSITGLQIDEQFF.

The chain carries TRBV7-8 and TRBJ2-7; the TCRdb D gene call, TRBD2, has no DNA to confirm it. CDR3 length equals 17 residues. Germline V CDR1 and CDR2: SGHVS, FQNEAQ. The CDR3 is CASSLARAGVGSYEQYF.

The chain is built from TRBV4-2 and TRBJ2-2; TCRdb returns TRBD1, unconfirmable since there is no DNA. The germline CDR1 and CDR2 sequences are LGHNA and YNFKEQ. This CDR3 is built from 16 residues. This CDR3 reads CASSQGRTGGTGELFF.

The V gene is TRBV28, the J gene TRBJ1-4. This CDR3 is built from 14 residues. Germline V gene sequence: CDR1 MDHEN, CDR2 SYDVKM. CDR3 residues: CASSLALEDEKLFF.

The V and J genes are TRBV10-3 and TRBJ1-2. This CDR3 has 13 amino acids. CDR1 and CDR2 from the germline V gene are ENHRY and SYGVKD. CDR3 in amino acids: CAIKNSHYYGYTF.

The chain combines TRBV5-1 with TRBJ2-5. The CDR3 has 15 amino acids. Looked up from germline, CDR1 is SGHRS and CDR2 is YFSETQ. The CDR3: CASRLAGIIQETQYF.

The V gene is TRBV7-2, the J gene TRBJ2-3. CDR3 length equals 15 residues. Germline CDR1 is SGHTA and CDR2 is FQGNSA. The CDR3 is CASSAGRVNTDTQYF.

This sequence joins TRBV6-5 and TRBJ2-4. This CDR3 contains 15 residues. Germline V gene data show CDR1 as MNHEY and CDR2 as SVGAGI. This chain's CDR3 is CASSYSREKQNIQYF.

The chain combines TRBV20-1 with TRBJ1-1; absent DNA, TCRdb's TRBD1 call cannot be checked. Germline V gene lookup returns CDR1 DFQATT and CDR2 SNEGSKA (reference sequence). The CDR3 extends over 12 amino acids. The CDR3 here is CSAMDIRAEAFF.

The V call is TRBV7-2, the J call TRBJ2-4; TCRdb indicates TRBD1, and absent DNA this call remains unverified. The CDR3 contains 14 residues. Germline values: CDR1 SGHTA, CDR2 FQGNSA. CDR3 sequence reads: CASARGVGDSIQYF.